This T cell receptor (beta chain) was identified during a study of OX40 agonist ivuxolimab in advanced cancers. Across the study: Treatment of patients was with ivuxolimab, an agonistic anti-OX40 (CD134) antibody. Partial responses occurred in three patients (one hepatocellular carcinoma, two cutaneous melanoma).

A word on this clone: The antigen remains unidentified.

Study-wide results and limits: The average count of expanded clones was higher among CD8+ T cells than among CD4+.

TCRdb's copy holds only in-frame clones and misses some; the assay was immunoSEQ multiplex PCR. This sample carries under 85,000 clones, approximately 90% of them seen once, and the ten largest clones take under 0.4%. CDR1 and CDR2 (germline): SQVTM, ANQGSEA. The CDR3 runs 11 residues. With 7 bases removed from V and 8 bases from J, the gap between germline ends came to 14 bases. A history of autoimmune disease or systemic immunosuppression excluded patients. The chain couples TRBV29-1 to TRBJ1-2; tentative D call: TRBD1 (6 bases). The material sequenced was CD4+ or CD8+ T cells sorted from blood, taken in a trial of the OX40 agonist ivuxolimab. The receptor was isolated from an adult with an advanced solid tumor such as melanoma, head and neck, liver or kidney cancer. The CDR3 spells CSGEDSYGYTF. The CDR3 DNA follows: TGCAGCGGGGAGGACAGCTACGGCTACACCTTC.